What follows are 8 T cell receptor beta chains derived from one specimen sequenced in a study of blood T cell repertoires in COVID-19. Sequencing was performed with immunoSEQ multiplex PCR; in TCRdb, only in-frame clones are kept and a portion is missing. The table includes under 250,000 clones, roughly 80% detected once. The sample taken for sequencing was PBMCs or T cells enriched from blood (not recorded which). The origin of the receptors is a woman between 35 and 50 years old who had been exposed to COVID-19.

The rearrangement uses TRBV7-8 and TRBJ1-5; D is unclear. V shed 1 base and J shed 2 bases, with 12 bases lying between them. The germline gives CDR1 SGHVS, CDR2 FQNEAQ. CDR3 length: 16 amino acids. CDR3 DNA sequence: TGTGCCAGCAGCTTAGGGGCAGGCGGGGGCAATCAGCCCCAGCATTTT. This encodes CASSLGAGGGNQPQHF.

The rearrangement links TRBV13 to TRBJ2-1, with TRBD1 matching 9 bases. Trimming at V came to 5 bases and at J to 6 bases, leaving 8 bases not matched to a gene. In germline, CDR1 is PRHDT, CDR2 FYEKMQ (reference sequence). CDR3 length: 15 residues. The CDR3 region is CASSASGTGTNEQFF. CDR3 in DNA: TGTGCCAGCAGCGCCTCCGGGACAGGGACCAATGAGCAGTTCTTC.

This clone was found once. The V call is TRBV19, the J call TRBJ2-7; D may be TRBD1 (5 bases). CDR1 is LNHDA and CDR2 is SQIVND in the germline V gene (reference sequence). This CDR3 has 14 residues. The V end was cut by 5 bases, the J end by 0 bases, with 11 bases between. CDR3 nucleotide sequence: TGTGCCAGTAGTCGACCGGACATCTCCTACGAGCAGTACTTC. This translates into CASSRPDISYEQYF.

The chain employs TRBV4-1 and TRBJ1-1; possible D gene TRBD1, 6 bases. Germline V gene sequence: CDR1 MGHRA, CDR2 YSYEKL. The length of the CDR3 is 18 residues. Trimming shortened V by 0 bases and J by 4 bases, and 21 bases separated the two germline ends. The CDR3, as DNA: TGCGCCAGCAGCCAAGACGAAGCCTGGGCAGGGGATGGCACTGAAGCTTTCTTT. This encodes CASSQDEAWAGDGTEAFF.

The chain recombines TRBV10-1 with TRBJ1-2; maybe TRBD1 (5 bases). The CDR3 contains 12 residues. V shed 10 bases and J shed 5 bases, with 14 bases lying between them. Germline values: CDR1 WNHNN, CDR2 SYGVQD (reference sequence). CDR3 sequence reads: CATSKAGYGYTF. CDR3 DNA sequence: TGCGCCACCTCCAAGGCAGGGTATGGCTACACCTTC.

The chain employs TRBV3-1 (or the pseudogene TRBV3-2) and TRBJ1-1; maybe TRBD1 (6 bases). CDR3 length: 14 amino acids. Germline lookup yields CDR1 LGHDT and CDR2 YNNKEL (reference sequence). V was trimmed by 3 bases and J by 5 bases, leaving 13 bases between them. CDR3 DNA: TGTGCCAGCAGCCATGCAGGGGCTGGGACTGAAGCTTTCTTT. Residues: CASSHAGAGTEAFF.

The V gene is TRBV9, the J gene TRBJ1-6, with 9 bases lining up with TRBD1. The CDR3 totals 15 residues. Germline V lookup: CDR1 SGDLS, CDR2 YYNGEE. With 5 bases clipped from V and 6 bases from J, the junction kept 6 bases outside the gene matches. This CDR3 reads CASRVTDRGNSPLHF. The DNA of the CDR3 is TGTGCCAGCAGGGTTACGGACAGGGGTAATTCACCCCTCCACTTT.

The J gene is TRBJ1-4, the V gene TRBV28; D is ambiguous. With 3 bases removed from V and 0 bases from J, the gap between germline ends came to 11 bases. The germline gives CDR1 MDHEN, CDR2 SYDVKM. This CDR3 has 16 amino acids. The CDR3 here is CASSLPQSATNEKLFF. The CDR3 DNA sequence: TGTGCCAGCAGTTTGCCCCAGTCAGCAACTAATGAAAAACTGTTTTTT.